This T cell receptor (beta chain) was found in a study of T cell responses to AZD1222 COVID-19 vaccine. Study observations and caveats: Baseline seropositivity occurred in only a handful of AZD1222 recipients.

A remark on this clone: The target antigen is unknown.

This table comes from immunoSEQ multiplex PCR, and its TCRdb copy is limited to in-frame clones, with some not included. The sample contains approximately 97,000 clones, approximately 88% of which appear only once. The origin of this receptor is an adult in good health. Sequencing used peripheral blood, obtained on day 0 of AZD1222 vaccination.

The DNA of the CDR3 is TGTGCCAGCAGCTTGGGGGGGTCTAATGAAAAACTGTTTTTT. The encoded protein is CASSLGGSNEKLFF. The rearrangement uses TRBV5-4 and TRBJ1-4; a possible D gene is TRBD1 (5 bases). Trimming shortened V by 0 bases and J by 3 bases, and 6 bases separated the two germline ends. The germline gives CDR1 SGHNT, CDR2 YYREEE (reference sequence). The CDR3 is made up of 14 amino acids.